What follows describes a single TCR beta chain. The antigen is unknown. Germline loops: CDR1 MNHEY, CDR2 SMNVEV (reference sequence). This CDR3 has 15 amino acids. J gave up 2 bases and V 7 bases, and 8 bases lay outside the gene matches. The source of the sample is a study of cytomegalovirus exposure and HLA in healthy donors. Points from the study as a whole: An analysis was carried out later, and it reportedly showed fewer N-insertions in an Asian-associated ancestry cluster than the 666-donor mean. The listing of 150 to 200 TCR beta chains classed them as cytomegalovirus-associated. A later analysis linked a missense DCLRE1C variant to TCR beta V- and J-gene trimming.

The PCR made use of 60 Vbeta and 13 Jbeta primers. Produced via immunoSEQ multiplex PCR; TCRdb's table is partial and in-frame only. The table lists over 100,000 clones, over 50% of them singletons. The chain links TRBV27 to TRBJ2-1, with 7 bases aligning to TRBD2. This TCR derives from a woman in her thirties or forties in good health and CMV-seropositive. The sample comprised PBMCs. DNA of the CDR3: TGTGCCAGCACGCAGATGGGGGGGACCTACAATGAGCAGTTCTTC. It encodes CASTQMGGTYNEQFF.